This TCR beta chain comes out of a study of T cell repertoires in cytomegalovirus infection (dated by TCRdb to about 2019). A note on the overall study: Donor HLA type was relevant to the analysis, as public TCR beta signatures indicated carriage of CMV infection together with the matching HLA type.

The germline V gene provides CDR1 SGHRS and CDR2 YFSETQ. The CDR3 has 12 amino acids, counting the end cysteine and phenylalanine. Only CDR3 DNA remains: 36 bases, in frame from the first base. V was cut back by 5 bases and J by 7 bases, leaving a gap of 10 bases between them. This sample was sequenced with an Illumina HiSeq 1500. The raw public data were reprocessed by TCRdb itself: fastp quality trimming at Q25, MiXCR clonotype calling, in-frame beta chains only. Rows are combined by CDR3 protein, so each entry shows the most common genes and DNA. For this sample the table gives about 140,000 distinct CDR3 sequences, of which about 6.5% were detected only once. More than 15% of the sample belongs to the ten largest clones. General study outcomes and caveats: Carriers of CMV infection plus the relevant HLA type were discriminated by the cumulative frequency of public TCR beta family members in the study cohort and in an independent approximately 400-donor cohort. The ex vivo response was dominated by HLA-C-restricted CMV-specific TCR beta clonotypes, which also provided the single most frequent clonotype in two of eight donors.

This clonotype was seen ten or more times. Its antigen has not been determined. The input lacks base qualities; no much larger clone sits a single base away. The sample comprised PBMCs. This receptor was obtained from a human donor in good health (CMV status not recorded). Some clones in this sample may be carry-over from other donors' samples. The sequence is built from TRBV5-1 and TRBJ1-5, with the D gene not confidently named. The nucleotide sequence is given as TGCGCCAGCAGGTGGGAAGAACAGCCCCAGCATTTT. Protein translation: CASRWEEQPQHF. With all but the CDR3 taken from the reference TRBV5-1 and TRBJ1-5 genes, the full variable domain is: KAGVTQTPRYLIKTRGQQVTLSCSPISGHRSVSWYQQTPGQGLQFLFEYFSETQRNKGNFPGRFSGRQFSNSRSEMNVSTLELGDSALYLCASRWEEQPQHFGDGTRLSIL.